These 21 T cell receptor beta chains share one sample of origin, sequenced in a study of CD8 T cells in ankylosing spondylitis. These receptors lack a known antigen. Each CDR3 protein is one row after TCRdb ran MiXCR on the 5' RACE reads. The sample includes some 700,000 distinct CDR3 sequences, around 20% of them seen just once. Points from the study as a whole: Roughly eight highly homologous variants made up a TCR beta motif that seemed to typify ankylosing spondylitis blood.

Sequencing was carried out using blood, either unsorted or a sorted T cell fraction (not recorded which). These receptors were obtained from a male donor with ankylosing spondylitis.

The sample holds a few counts of this clonotype. The chain has TRBV9 and TRBJ2-5, with 9 bases lining up with TRBD2. In germline, CDR1 is SGDLS, CDR2 YYNGEE. V lost 0 bases, J lost 5 bases, and 11 bases stayed unmatched. The CDR3 runs to 17 residues. CDR3 residues: CASSVGLAGRVLETQYF. CDR3 DNA sequence: TGTGCCAGCAGCGTAGGGCTAGCGGGGAGGGTACTTGAGACCCAGTACTTC.

The chain recombines TRBV6-5 with TRBJ2-7, with a weak D call TRBD1 (7 bases). The CDR3 is 14 amino acids. Germline lookup yields CDR1 MNHEY and CDR2 SVGAGI. Trimming shortened V by 0 bases and J by 6 bases, and 12 bases separated the two germline ends. The CDR3 spells CASSYSAGTVEQYF. CDR3 coding DNA: TGTGCCAGCAGTTACTCGGCGGGGACAGTCGAGCAGTACTTC.

This clonotype has more than one count but fewer than ten. The chain employs TRBV25-1 and TRBJ2-3; weak D call: TRBD2 (6 bases). Germline V lookup: CDR1 MGHDK, CDR2 SYGVNS. Trimming removed 1 base from V and 3 bases from J, with 11 bases in between. This CDR3 region has 15 residues. As DNA, the CDR3 is TGTGCCAGCAGTGAATGGGGGGAAGAGACAGATACGCAGTATTTT. As protein: CASSEWGEETDTQYF. The whole variable domain, remainder taken from reference TRBV25-1 and TRBJ2-3, is EADIYQTPRYLVIGTGKKITLECSQTMGHDKMYWYQQDPGMELHLIHYSYGVNSTEKGDLSSESTVSRIRTEHFPLTLESARPSHTSQYLCASSEWGEETDTQYFGPGTRLTVL.

V is TRBV7-8 and J is TRBJ2-1, with D perhaps matching TRBD1 or TRBD2 (5 bases each). V lost 0 bases to trimming and J lost 10 bases, with 10 bases between them. CDR1 SGHVS and CDR2 FQNEAQ come from the germline V gene. The length of the CDR3 is 13 residues. CDR3: CASSLAHGDEQFF. The DNA for the CDR3 is TGTGCCAGCAGCTTAGCGCACGGGGACGAGCAGTTCTTC.

The chain recombines TRBV2 with TRBJ2-3, with 7 nucleotides matching TRBD2. CDR3 length equals 16 residues. The V segment lost 8 bases and the J segment 5 bases; nucleotides outside the gene matches: 16. The V gene's germline CDR1 is SNHLY and CDR2 FYNNEI. The CDR3 DNA sequence: TGTGCCAGCCACTGGAGGCGGGAGCCCCTGGTAGATACGCAGTATTTT. Translation gives CASHWRREPLVDTQYF.

This clonotype has only a few counts. This chain uses TRBV20-1 with TRBJ1-1, with D maybe TRBD1 (5 bases). The ends were cut back, 6 bases at V and 1 base at J, with 12 bases in the middle. CDR3 length: 13 amino acids. From germline, CDR1 is DFQATT and CDR2 SNEGSKA (reference sequence). CDR3 nucleotide sequence: TGCAGTGCCGGGGCGGGTTGGAACACTGAAGCTTTCTTT. Residues: CSAGAGWNTEAFF.

This clonotype has only a few counts. The V call is TRBV6-5, the J call TRBJ1-2, with 7 bases aligning to TRBD1. The J segment lost 0 bases and the V segment lost 0 bases, leaving 10 bases of the junction unmatched. This CDR3 has 18 residues. Per germline, CDR1 MNHEY and CDR2 SVGAGI. The CDR3 DNA sequence: TGTGCCAGCAGTTACTCGCGGGGACAGTTAATAGCTAACTATGGCTACACCTTC. This translates into CASSYSRGQLIANYGYTF.

This clonotype was detected many times. This chain uses TRBV5-5 with TRBJ2-5; a weak D match, TRBD1 (6 bases). V was trimmed by 1 base and J by 2 bases, leaving 12 bases between them. In germline, CDR1 is SGHKS, CDR2 YYEKEE (reference sequence). The CDR3 sequence is 15 residues long. The CDR3 DNA reads as TGTGCCAGCAGCTTGTTCAGGGGTGGACAAGAGACCCAGTACTTC. Translated: CASSLFRGGQETQYF.

The chain is built from TRBV9 and TRBJ1-4; TRBD1 aligns across 7 bases. With V trimmed by 3 bases and J by 2 bases, 7 bases remained unmatched. The CDR3 sequence is 16 residues long. Looked up from germline, CDR1 is SGDLS and CDR2 is YYNGEE. The CDR3: CASSARGLATNEKLFF. In DNA form, the CDR3 reads TGTGCCAGCAGCGCGAGGGGGCTGGCGACTAATGAAAAACTGTTTTTT.

In this sample, this clonotype turned up a few times. The gene calls are TRBV27 and TRBJ1-1; possibly TRBD1 for D (5 bases). Germline V CDR1 and CDR2: MNHEY, SMNVEV (reference sequence). This CDR3 region has 16 residues. The V end was cut by 2 bases, the J end by 2 bases, with 15 bases between. The chain's CDR3 is CASSLDFRGTNTEAFF. CDR3 nucleotides: TGTGCCAGCAGTTTAGACTTCCGAGGGACTAACACTGAAGCTTTCTTT.

The DNA of the CDR3 is TGTGCCAGCAGCCCCACTAGAACCACCTACGAGCAGTACTTC. This translates into CASSPTRTTYEQYF. The chain couples TRBV7-8 to TRBJ2-7; weak D call: TRBD2 (5 bases). From germline, CDR1 is SGHVS and CDR2 FQNEAQ. V was cut by 5 bases and J by 2 bases, with 13 bases left in between. There are 14 residues in the CDR3.

This clonotype was counted only a few times. The gene calls are TRBV28 and TRBJ2-1; D remains unclear. CDR3 size: 14 residues. The germline gives CDR1 MDHEN, CDR2 SYDVKM. The V end was cut by 7 bases, the J end by 5 bases, with 15 bases between. The CDR3, as DNA: TGTGCCAGCACCACCCCAGGAAGGCACAATGAGCAGTTCTTC. Protein: CASTTPGRHNEQFF.

This clonotype has just a few counts. J is TRBJ2-7 and V is TRBV5-1; 11 bases agree with TRBD2. This CDR3 has 15 residues. Germline V lookup: CDR1 SGHRS, CDR2 YFSETQ. After removal of 0 bases from V and 7 bases from J, the junction contained 6 bases not matched to a gene. CDR3 sequence reads: CASSLDSGGAVEQYF. In DNA form, the CDR3 reads TGCGCCAGCAGCTTGGATAGCGGGGGGGCGGTTGAGCAGTACTTC.

Only a few counts were recorded for this clonotype. The chain carries TRBV12-3 or TRBV12-4 and TRBJ2-2, with a weak D call TRBD2 (7 bases). The CDR3 sequence is 15 residues long. V was cut by 6 bases and J by 0 bases, with 11 bases left in between. CDR3 residues: CASRRGGPNTGELFF. DNA of the CDR3: TGTGCCAGCAGGAGGGGGGGGCCGAACACCGGGGAGCTGTTTTTT.

V is TRBV7-6 and J is TRBJ2-7; tentatively, D is TRBD1 or TRBD2 (5 bases each). Germline CDR1 is SGHVS and CDR2 is FNYEAQ. V was pared by 5 bases and J by 2 bases, with 16 bases between. The CDR3 consists of 15 residues. The CDR3 nucleotides read TGTGCCAGCAGCAGACTTGGGGGAAAAGCCTACGAGCAGTACTTC. Translation: CASSRLGGKAYEQYF. Full variable domain (rest looked up from reference TRBV7-6 and TRBJ2-7): GAGVSQSPRYKVTKRGQDVALRCDPISGHVSLYWYRQALGQGPEFLTYFNYEAQQDKSGLPNDRFSAERPEGSISTLTIQRTEQRDSAMYRCASSRLGGKAYEQYFGPGTRLTVT.

The V gene is TRBV2, the J gene TRBJ2-3; 9 bases agree with TRBD2. CDR1 and CDR2 (germline): SNHLY, FYNNEI. The CDR3 loop spans 15 amino acids. The ends lost 4 bases at V and 3 bases at J; junction bases unmatched: 5. Written as DNA, the CDR3 is TGTGCCAGCAGTGCTAGCGGGAAGGGAACAGATACGCAGTATTTT. Amino acid sequence: CASSASGKGTDTQYF.

The gene calls are TRBV20-1 and TRBJ2-7; D not resolved. The V gene's germline CDR1 is DFQATT and CDR2 SNEGSKA (reference sequence). The CDR3 loop spans 13 amino acids. Trimming took 8 bases from V and 1 from J, leaving 15 bases between them. This CDR3 is CSCRPYDSYEQYF. The CDR3, as DNA: TGCAGTTGCAGGCCGTACGATTCCTACGAGCAGTACTTC.

J is TRBJ2-3 and V is TRBV7-6, with TRBD2 matching over 8 bases. The junction had 3 bases not matched to a gene; V was cut back by 2 bases and J by 2 bases. CDR1 SGHVS and CDR2 FNYEAQ come from the germline V gene. The CDR3 length is 15 residues. CDR3 DNA sequence: TGTGCCAGCAGCTTATTTAGCGGGGCCACAGATACGCAGTATTTT. This encodes CASSLFSGATDTQYF.

V is TRBV12-3 or TRBV12-4 and J is TRBJ2-3; the match to TRBD2 covers 9 bases. J was trimmed by 1 base and V by 4 bases; bases with no gene match: 6. The CDR3 is 16 amino acids. CDR3 nucleotide sequence: TGTGCCAGCAGTTACGGCCTAGCGGGACGCACAGATACGCAGTATTTT. Amino acid sequence: CASSYGLAGRTDTQYF.

V and J are TRBV5-5 and TRBJ2-7, with 9 bases identical to TRBD2. Germline CDR1 and CDR2: SGHKS and YYEKEE (reference sequence). The J segment lost 1 base and the V segment lost 2 bases, leaving 7 bases of the junction unmatched. The CDR3 consists of 16 residues. This CDR3 is CASSFLAGLESYEQYF. Written as DNA, the CDR3 is TGTGCCAGCAGCTTCCTAGCGGGACTGGAGTCCTACGAGCAGTACTTC.

This clonotype was seen only a few times. The CDR3, as DNA: TGTGCCAGCAGCCCGACGGGACAGGGGAATTCACCCCTCCACTTT. It codes for CASSPTGQGNSPLHF. The chain joins TRBV3-1 to TRBJ1-6, with 10 bases aligning to TRBD1. V dropped 4 bases and J dropped 7; count of bases not matched to a gene: 4. The germline V gene has CDR1 LGHDT and CDR2 YNNKEL (reference sequence). The CDR3 totals 15 residues.